The sequence of this T cell receptor (beta chain) was determined in a study of blood T cells in healthy people across ages. Study-wide results and caveats: In these data, TCR beta diversity tracked strongly with naive T cell percentage.

With respect to this clonotype: Its antigen is not known.

The use of a sample-barcoded 5' primer and a J-beta primer mix characterized a second PCR of about 7 to 12 cycles. TCRdb processed the 5' RACE reads anew with MiXCR; each CDR3 protein has one entry. The sample carries under 1,000,000 distinct CDR3 sequences, 35% to 50% recorded once. The study recruited healthy Caucasian donors from Russia who were aged about 6 to 100. Trimming took 3 bases from V and 4 from J, leaving 14 bases between them. Germline assignment: CDR1 SGHRS and CDR2 YFSETQ. The CDR3 runs to 15 residues. The sequenced sample consisted of blood. The source of this sequence is a man older than 75 in good health. The genes are TRBV5-1 and TRBJ2-1, with a weak D call TRBD1 (6 bases). The CDR3 reads CASSSSSRGYNEQFF. The CDR3 DNA reads TGCGCCAGCAGCTCATCCTCTAGGGGGTACAATGAGCAGTTCTTC.